This TCR beta chain is drawn from a study of identical twins. One entry per CDR3 protein results from TCRdb running MiXCR on the 5' RACE reads. The data contain 1,800,000 or so distinct CDR3 sequences, around 29% of them singletons. With 1 base clipped from V and 4 bases from J, the junction kept 13 bases outside the gene matches. The CDR3 has 18 amino acids. CDR1 and CDR2 (germline): LGHNA, YNFKEQ. This clonotype was picked up one time. The J gene is TRBJ2-3, the V gene TRBV4-2; TRBD1 aligns across 8 bases. This receptor was obtained from a newborn girl in good health. Sequencing was done on a sample of cord blood. CDR3 residues: CASSQVIPGGPRADTQYF. The CDR3 DNA follows: TGTGCCAGCAGCCAAGTCATCCCAGGGGGCCCTCGGGCAGATACGCAGTATTTT.